These 8 T cell receptor beta chains share one sample of origin, sequenced in a study of blood T cell repertoires in COVID-19. Clones were read by immunoSEQ multiplex PCR, and TCRdb kept only the in-frame ones, dropping some. This sample yields over 150,000 clones, of which approximately 83% are seen a single time; approximately 2.9% belongs to the top ten. The specimen sequenced was peripheral blood. The receptor source for this set is a woman aged 60-75 years with acute or convalescent COVID-19.

V and J are TRBV4-2 and TRBJ1-3; D is perhaps TRBD1 (5 bases). Trimming took off 1 base at V and 8 bases at J, with 12 bases between the two ends. The germline gives CDR1 LGHNA, CDR2 YNFKEQ. CDR3 length: 14 residues. For the CDR3, the DNA is TGTGCCAGCAGCCAAGTTAAACAGGCAGACACCATATATTTT. Translating it yields CASSQVKQADTIYF.

This clone was detected once. The CDR3 is CASSSPGGGADTQYF. DNA of the CDR3: TGTGCCAGCAGTTCTCCCGGGGGGGGTGCAGATACGCAGTATTTT. The chain links TRBV28 to TRBJ2-3; 8 nucleotides line up with TRBD2. The germline CDR1 and CDR2 sequences are MDHEN and SYDVKM. This CDR3 is built from 15 residues. V lost 4 bases and J lost 4; bases outside the gene matches: 7.

This clone was counted only a few times. J is TRBJ2-1 and V is TRBV9; D gene ambiguous. Trimming removed 0 bases from V and 8 bases from J, with 6 bases in between. The CDR3 has 12 residues. Germline CDR1 reads SGDLS; CDR2 reads YYNGEE. CDR3 loop: CASSVVEYEQFF. In DNA form, the CDR3 reads TGTGCCAGCAGCGTAGTGGAGTATGAGCAGTTCTTC. The full variable domain, its missing parts supplied by reference TRBV9 and TRBJ2-1, is DSGVTQTPKHLITATGQRVTLRCSPRSGDLSVYWYQQSLDQGLQFLIQYYNGEERAKGNILERFSAQQFPDLHSELNLSSLELGDSALYFCASSVVEYEQFFGPGTRLTVL.

The chain employs TRBV6-6 and TRBJ1-2; 9 bases are a match to TRBD1. The CDR3 has 18 residues. V shed 5 bases and J 0 bases; nucleotides not matched to a gene: 13. From germline, CDR1 is MNHNY and CDR2 SVGAGI (reference sequence). The CDR3 coding sequence is TGTGCCAGCAGTCCACGATACCGGGACAGGGCCCCTAACTATGGCTACACCTTC. Protein: CASSPRYRDRAPNYGYTF.

J is TRBJ2-1 and V is TRBV7-6; 11 bases line up with TRBD2. After removal of 3 bases from V and 7 bases from J, the junction contained 5 bases not matched to a gene. In germline, CDR1 is SGHVS, CDR2 FNYEAQ. The CDR3 has 15 residues. CDR3 residues: CASSFLAGGRNEQFF. The CDR3 coding sequence is TGTGCCAGCAGCTTTTTAGCGGGGGGGCGGAATGAGCAGTTCTTC.

This clone has more than one count but fewer than ten. The chain joins TRBV4-1 to TRBJ2-4, with TRBD2 matching over 7 bases. This CDR3 has 16 amino acids. Trimming took 1 base from V and 0 from J; bases not matched to a gene: 3. The germline gives CDR1 MGHRA, CDR2 YSYEKL. CDR3 residues: CASSQGAGVAKNIQYF. The CDR3 coding sequence is TGCGCCAGCAGCCAAGGTGCGGGAGTAGCCAAAAACATTCAGTACTTC.

The chain is built from TRBV29-1 and TRBJ2-7, with 8 positions matching TRBD1. V dropped 4 bases and J dropped 0; count of bases not matched to a gene: 8. Germline V lookup: CDR1 SQVTM, CDR2 ANQGSEA. The CDR3 extends over 15 amino acids. CDR3 in amino acids: CSVAPDRATSYEQYF. The CDR3 DNA sequence: TGCAGCGTTGCCCCGGACAGGGCCACCTCCTACGAGCAGTACTTC.

Regarding this clone: This same CDR3 is encoded by further DNA sequences in the sample. The rearrangement links TRBV7-2 to TRBJ1-5; possible D gene TRBD1, 5 bases. CDR3 length: 14 amino acids. V gave up 5 bases and J gave up 2 bases, with 10 bases separating them. Germline V CDR1 and CDR2: SGHTA, FQGNSA. CDR3 in amino acids: CASSLGGGNQPQHF. DNA for the CDR3: TGTGCCAGCAGCCTCGGGGGAGGCAATCAGCCCCAGCATTTT.